Reported below is one TCR beta chain. The data were obtained in a study of Ad26.COV2.S vaccination and SARS-CoV-2 variants. V lost 0 bases to trimming and J lost 1 base, with 5 bases between them. This CDR3 is 13 amino acids long. CDR1 is SGHKS and CDR2 is YYEKEE in the germline V gene (reference sequence). Stated treatment: over 15 received Ad26.COV2.S at low or high dose, single or two shots; 5 received placebo; per-sample allocation not given. On day 63 after the first injection, vaccine and placebo recipients gave samples. Using immunoSEQ multiplex PCR, the repertoire was profiled, and TCRdb retains in-frame clones only, with some absent. The data show more than 300,000 clones, around four fifths seen once.

The source material was peripheral blood, sampled in a trial of Ad26.COV2.S vaccine versus placebo. The chain combines TRBV5-5 with TRBJ2-7; D is unclear. This TCR derives from a person between 18 and 65 years old who received the Ad26.COV2.S COVID-19 vaccine or a placebo. CDR3 nucleotide sequence: TGTGCCAGCAGCTTGGCAGGATCCTACGAGCAGTACTTC. Its translation is CASSLAGSYEQYF.